This is a list of T cell receptor beta chains from one sample in a study of blood T cell repertoires in COVID-19. Measured with immunoSEQ multiplex PCR; TCRdb has only the in-frame clones, and not every one. The sample holds around 240,000 clones; over 75% are singletons and the top ten take less than 2.5%. The source material was PBMCs or T cells enriched from blood (not recorded which). Receptor source: a woman between 45 and 60 years old who had recovered from COVID-19. Both conserved end residues are part of each CDR3. D genes are given only for firm matches. Rows may omit the clone size; those that give it use once, few, many or a size class.

>.|few|13|TRBJ1-2|TRBV14
TGTGCCAGCAGCGAGGAGGACCGCTATGGCTACACCTTC
CASSEEDRYGYTF
>TRBD2|.|16|TRBJ2-7|TRBV27
TGTGCCAGCAGTTTAGTATTCAGCGGGAGGTACGACGAGCAGTACTTC
CASSLVFSGRYDEQYF
>TRBD2|.|16|TRBJ2-1|TRBV4-2
TGTGCCAGCAGCCAGGACAGCGGGAGACTCTACAATGAGCAGTTCTTC
CASSQDSGRLYNEQFF
>TRBD2|.|15|TRBJ2-1|TRBV11-2
TGTGCCAGCAGCCAGCCCCGCGGGAGGGCCTATGAGCAGTTCTTC
CASSQPRGRAYEQFF
>.|.|12|TRBJ2-1|TRBV10-3
TGTGCCATCAGTGAGCAGGGGCGCGAGCAGTTCTTC
CAISEQGREQFF
>TRBD2|.|16|TRBJ2-7|TRBV5-1
TGCGCCAGCAGCTCCAGGGCGGCTAGCGGGAGCTACGAGCAGTACTTC
CASSSRAASGSYEQYF
>.|.|14|TRBJ1-1|TRBV15
TGTGCCACCAGCAGAGCAGGGGTGAACACTGAAGCTTTCTTT
CATSRAGVNTEAFF
>.|once|13|TRBJ1-1|TRBV5-1
TGCGCCAGCAGCTTGGATAGTAACACTGAAGCTTTCTTT
CASSLDSNTEAFF
>TRBD1|.|14|TRBJ2-7|TRBV6-5
TGTGCCAGCAGACTGACCGGGACAGGGAACGAGCAGTACTTC
CASRLTGTGNEQYF
>TRBD1|.|14|TRBJ1-2|TRBV19
TGTGCCAGTAGTCCTCTACAGGGGCAGGGTGGCTACACCTTC
CASSPLQGQGGYTF
>.|.|14|TRBJ2-7|TRBV5-4
TGTGCCAGCAGCTTGGAATCTAGCAGCTACGAGCAGTACTTC
CASSLESSSYEQYF
>.|.|15|TRBJ2-1|TRBV15
TGTGCCACCAGCAGAGAAAGCGGATCCCCCGGTGAGCAGTTCTTC
CATSRESGSPGEQFF
>TRBD2|.|15|TRBJ2-7|TRBV3-1/TRBV3-2
TGTGCCAGCAGTGAGGGACTAGCGGGTTCCTACGAGCAGTACTTC
CASSEGLAGSYEQYF
>TRBD2|.|17|TRBJ2-7|TRBV7-6
TGTGCCAGCAGCTTAGGCGGGAGGACTAGCGTTTCCTACGAGCAGTACTTC
CASSLGGRTSVSYEQYF